Each of the 2 T cell receptor beta chains below was sequenced from the same sample in a study of patients and donors after allogeneic stem cell transplantation (dated by TCRdb to the early 2020s). The library was built by means of RT-PCR. TCRdb lists the instrument as NextSeq 550. The public sequencing data were trimmed at Q25 with fastp and processed into clonotypes with MiXCR by TCRdb, which kept only in-frame beta chains. Each CDR3 protein appears once, grouped with its most common genes and DNA. This sample has some 150,000 distinct CDR3 sequences in its table, and approximately 40% of those were observed once. Clones ranked in the top ten supply around 50% of the sample. Input material: blood, either unsorted or a sorted T cell fraction (not recorded which). The receptors were gathered from a human donor who was either an allogeneic HSCT recipient or a stem cell or donor lymphocyte infusion donor (not recorded which). It is not recorded whose cells these are; they may come from a transplant donor.

The gene calls are TRBV20-1 and TRBJ2-3; D remains ambiguous. V was trimmed by 3 bases and J by 5 bases, leaving 3 bases between them. The CDR3 runs 10 residues. CDR1 is DFQATT and CDR2 is SNEGSKA in the germline V gene (reference sequence). CDR3 in amino acids: CSASRDTQYF. The CDR3 nucleotides read TGCAGTGCTAGTCGAGATACGCAGTATTTT.

The chain employs TRBV4-2 and TRBJ1-1; D gene ambiguous. The CDR3 is made up of 15 amino acids. Deletions cut 0 bases from V and 4 bases from J, with 12 bases between. Germline CDR1 and CDR2: LGHNA and YNFKEQ. CDR3 sequence (DNA): TGTGCCAGCAGCCAAGATCTTCTGCAGTCCACTGAAGCTTTCTTT. As protein: CASSQDLLQSTEAFF.